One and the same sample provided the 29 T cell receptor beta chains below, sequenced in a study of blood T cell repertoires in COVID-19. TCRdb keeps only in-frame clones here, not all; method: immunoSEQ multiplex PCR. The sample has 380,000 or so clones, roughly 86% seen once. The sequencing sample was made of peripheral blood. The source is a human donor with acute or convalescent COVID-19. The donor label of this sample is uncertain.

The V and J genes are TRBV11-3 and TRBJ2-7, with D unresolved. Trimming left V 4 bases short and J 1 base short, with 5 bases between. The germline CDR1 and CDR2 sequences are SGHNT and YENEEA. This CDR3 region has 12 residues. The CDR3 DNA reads TGTGCCAGCAGCTCCGGTTCCTACGAGCAGTACTTC. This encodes CASSSGSYEQYF.

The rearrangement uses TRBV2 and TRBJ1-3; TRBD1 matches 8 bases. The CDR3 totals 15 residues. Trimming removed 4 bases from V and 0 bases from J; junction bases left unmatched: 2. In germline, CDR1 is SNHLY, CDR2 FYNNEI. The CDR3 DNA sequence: TGTGCCAGCAGTGGACAGGGGAACTCTGGAAACACCATATATTTT. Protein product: CASSGQGNSGNTIYF. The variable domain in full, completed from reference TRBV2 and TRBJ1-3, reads EPEVTQTPSHQVTQMGQEVILRCVPISNHLYFYWYRQILGQKVEFLVSFYNNEISEKSEIFDDQFSVERPDGSNFTLKIRSTKLEDSAMYFCASSGQGNSGNTIYFGEGSWLTVV.

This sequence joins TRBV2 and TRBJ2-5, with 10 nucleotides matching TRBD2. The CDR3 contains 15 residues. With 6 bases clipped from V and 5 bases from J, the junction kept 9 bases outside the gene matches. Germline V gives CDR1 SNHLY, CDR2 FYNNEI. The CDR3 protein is CASRGTSAEGETQYF. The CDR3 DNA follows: TGTGCCAGCAGGGGGACTAGCGCCGAGGGGGAGACCCAGTACTTC.

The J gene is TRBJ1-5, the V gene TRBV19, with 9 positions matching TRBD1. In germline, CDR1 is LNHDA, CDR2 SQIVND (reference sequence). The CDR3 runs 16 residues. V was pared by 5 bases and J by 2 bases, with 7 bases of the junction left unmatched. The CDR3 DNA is TGTGCCAGTAGTGCCCCAACAGGGGGCCGCAATCAGCCCCAGCATTTT. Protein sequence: CASSAPTGGRNQPQHF.

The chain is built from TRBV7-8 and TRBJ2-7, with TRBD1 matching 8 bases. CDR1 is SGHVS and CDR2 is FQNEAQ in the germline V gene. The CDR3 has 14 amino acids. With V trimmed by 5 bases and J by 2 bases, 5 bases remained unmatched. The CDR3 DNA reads TGTGCCAGCAGCACCCGGACAGGGCCCTACGAGCAGTACTTC. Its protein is CASSTRTGPYEQYF.

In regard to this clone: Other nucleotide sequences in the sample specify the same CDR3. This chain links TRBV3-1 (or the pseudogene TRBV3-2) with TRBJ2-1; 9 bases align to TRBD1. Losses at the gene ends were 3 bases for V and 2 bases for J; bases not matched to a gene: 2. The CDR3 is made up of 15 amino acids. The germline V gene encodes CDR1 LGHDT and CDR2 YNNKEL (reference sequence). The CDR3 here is CASSQGTGTYNEQFF. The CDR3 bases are TGTGCCAGCAGCCAGGGGACAGGGACCTACAATGAGCAGTTCTTC.

The CDR3 sequence: CASSLSGNYGYTF. The CDR3 coding sequence is TGTGCCAGCAGCTTGAGCGGGAACTATGGCTACACCTTC. The chain recombines TRBV11-2 with TRBJ1-2; D gene ambiguous. Trimming removed 3 bases from V and 2 bases from J, with 7 bases in between. The length of the CDR3 is 13 residues. Germline lookup yields CDR1 SGHAT and CDR2 FQNNGV.

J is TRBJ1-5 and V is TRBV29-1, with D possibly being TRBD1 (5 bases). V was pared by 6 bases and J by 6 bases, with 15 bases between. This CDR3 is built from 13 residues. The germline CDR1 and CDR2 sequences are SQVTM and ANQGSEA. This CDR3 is CSVTGQGGQPQHF. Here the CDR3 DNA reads TGCAGCGTAACCGGCCAGGGAGGTCAGCCCCAGCATTTT.

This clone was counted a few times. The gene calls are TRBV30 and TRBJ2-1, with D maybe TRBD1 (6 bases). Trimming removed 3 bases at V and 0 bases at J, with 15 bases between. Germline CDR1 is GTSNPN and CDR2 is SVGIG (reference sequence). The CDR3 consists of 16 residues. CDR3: CAWRGGTVGSYNEQFF. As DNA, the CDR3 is TGTGCCTGGAGAGGGGGAACAGTAGGCTCCTACAATGAGCAGTTCTTC.

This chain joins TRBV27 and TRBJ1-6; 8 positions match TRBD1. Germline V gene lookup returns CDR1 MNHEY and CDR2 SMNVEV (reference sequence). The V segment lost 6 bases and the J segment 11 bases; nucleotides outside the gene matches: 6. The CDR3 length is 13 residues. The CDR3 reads CASRMDRVTPLHF. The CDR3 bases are TGTGCCAGCAGAATGGACAGGGTGACACCCCTCCACTTT.

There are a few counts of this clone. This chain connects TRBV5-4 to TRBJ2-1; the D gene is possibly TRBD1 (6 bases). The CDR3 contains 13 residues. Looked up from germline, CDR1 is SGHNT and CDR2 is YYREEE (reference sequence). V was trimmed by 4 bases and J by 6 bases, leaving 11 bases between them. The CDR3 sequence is CASSGGRVNEQFF. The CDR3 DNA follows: TGTGCCAGCAGCGGGGGCCGCGTCAATGAGCAGTTCTTC.

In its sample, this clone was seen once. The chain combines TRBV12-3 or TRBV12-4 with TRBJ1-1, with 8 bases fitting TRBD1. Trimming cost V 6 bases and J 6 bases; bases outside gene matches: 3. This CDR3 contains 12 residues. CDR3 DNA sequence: TGTGCCAGCAGCCAACAGGGGGCTGAAGCTTTCTTT. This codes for CASSQQGAEAFF.

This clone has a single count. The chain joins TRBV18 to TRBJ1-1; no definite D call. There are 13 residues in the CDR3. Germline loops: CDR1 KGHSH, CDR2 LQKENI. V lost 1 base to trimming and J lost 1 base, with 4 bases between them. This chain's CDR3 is CASSPRPNTEAFF. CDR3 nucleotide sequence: TGTGCCAGCTCACCACGGCCGAACACTGAAGCTTTCTTT.

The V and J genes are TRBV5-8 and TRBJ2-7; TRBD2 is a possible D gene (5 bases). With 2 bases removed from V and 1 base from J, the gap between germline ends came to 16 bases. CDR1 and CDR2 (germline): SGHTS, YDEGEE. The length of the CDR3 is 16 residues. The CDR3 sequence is CASSLIEGLGSYEQYF. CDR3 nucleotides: TGTGCCAGCAGCTTAATCGAGGGCCTAGGGTCCTACGAGCAGTACTTC. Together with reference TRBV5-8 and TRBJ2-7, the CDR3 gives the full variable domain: EAGVTQSPTHLIKTRGQQATLRCSPISGHTSVYWYQQALGLGLQFLLWYDEGEERNRGNFPPRFSGRQFPNYSSELNVNALELEDSALYLCASSLIEGLGSYEQYFGPGTRLTVT.

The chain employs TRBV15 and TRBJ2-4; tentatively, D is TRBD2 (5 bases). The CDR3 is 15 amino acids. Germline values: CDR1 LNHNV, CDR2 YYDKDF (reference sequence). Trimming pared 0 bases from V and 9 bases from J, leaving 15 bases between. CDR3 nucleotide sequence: TGTGCCACCAGCAGAGATTCGGGGTTTTTGGGCATTCAGTACTTC. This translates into CATSRDSGFLGIQYF.

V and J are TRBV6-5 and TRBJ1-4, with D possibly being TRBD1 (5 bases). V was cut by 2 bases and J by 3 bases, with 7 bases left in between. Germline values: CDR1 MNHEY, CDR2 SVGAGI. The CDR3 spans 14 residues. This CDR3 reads CASSYDSSNEKLFF. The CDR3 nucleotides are TGTGCCAGCAGTTACGACAGCTCTAATGAAAAACTGTTTTTT.

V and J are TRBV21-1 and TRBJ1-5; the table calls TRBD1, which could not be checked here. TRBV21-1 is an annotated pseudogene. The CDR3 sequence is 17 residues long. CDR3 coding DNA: TGTGCCAGCAGCAAAGGGGGATGGGACAGAGGCAATCAGCCCCAGCATTTT. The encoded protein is CASSKGGWDRGNQPQHF.

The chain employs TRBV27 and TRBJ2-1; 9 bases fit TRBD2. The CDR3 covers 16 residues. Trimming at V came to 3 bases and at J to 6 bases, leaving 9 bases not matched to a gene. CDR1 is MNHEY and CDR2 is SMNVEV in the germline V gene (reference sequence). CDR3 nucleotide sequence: TGTGCCAGCAGTTTGCTTGTAGCGGGGGCCCCCAATGAGCAGTTCTTC. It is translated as CASSLLVAGAPNEQFF.

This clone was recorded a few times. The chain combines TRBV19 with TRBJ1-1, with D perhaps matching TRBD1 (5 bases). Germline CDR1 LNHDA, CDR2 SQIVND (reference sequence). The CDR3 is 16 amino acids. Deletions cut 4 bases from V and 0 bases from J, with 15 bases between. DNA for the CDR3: TGTGCCAGTAGTACCTATCGACAGACGATGAACACTGAAGCTTTCTTT. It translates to CASSTYRQTMNTEAFF. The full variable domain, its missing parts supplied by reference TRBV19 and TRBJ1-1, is DGGITQSPKYLFRKEGQNVTLSCEQNLNHDAMYWYRQDPGQGLRLIYYSQIVNDFQKGDIAEGYSVSREKKESFPLTVTSAQKNPTAFYLCASSTYRQTMNTEAFFGQGTRLTVV.

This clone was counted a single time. As DNA, the CDR3 is TGTGCCAGTACCTACCAGGGCTATGGCTACACCTTC. It is translated as CASTYQGYGYTF. The V and J genes are TRBV19 and TRBJ1-2; perhaps TRBD1 as D (5 bases). Germline CDR1 is LNHDA and CDR2 is SQIVND (reference sequence). Trimming removed 7 bases at V and 4 bases at J, with 10 bases between. The CDR3 sequence is 12 residues long.

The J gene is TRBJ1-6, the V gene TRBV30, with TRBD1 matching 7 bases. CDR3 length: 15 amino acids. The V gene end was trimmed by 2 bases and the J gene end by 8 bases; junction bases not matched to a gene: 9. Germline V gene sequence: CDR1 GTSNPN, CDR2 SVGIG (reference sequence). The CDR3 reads CAWSPADRRDSPLHF. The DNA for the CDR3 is TGTGCCTGGAGTCCCGCGGACAGGCGCGATTCACCCCTCCACTTT. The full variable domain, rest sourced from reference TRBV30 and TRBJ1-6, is SQTIHQWPATLVQPVGSPLSLECTVEGTSNPNLYWYRQAAGRGLQLLFYSVGIGQISSEVPQNLSASRPQDRQFILSSKKLLLSDSGFYLCAWSPADRRDSPLHFGNGTRLTVT.

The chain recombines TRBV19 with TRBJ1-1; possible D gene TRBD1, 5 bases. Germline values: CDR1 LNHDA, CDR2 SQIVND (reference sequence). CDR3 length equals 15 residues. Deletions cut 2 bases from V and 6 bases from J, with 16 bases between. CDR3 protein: CASSIKGGVPAEAFF. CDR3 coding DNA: TGTGCCAGTAGTATAAAGGGAGGGGTTCCCGCTGAAGCTTTCTTT.

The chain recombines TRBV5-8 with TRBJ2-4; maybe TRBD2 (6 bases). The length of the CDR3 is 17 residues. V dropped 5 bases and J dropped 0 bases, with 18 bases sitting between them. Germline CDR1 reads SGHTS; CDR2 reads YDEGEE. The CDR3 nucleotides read TGTGCCAGCAGAAAGGGGCTAGCGTGGTTAGCCAAAAACATTCAGTACTTC. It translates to CASRKGLAWLAKNIQYF. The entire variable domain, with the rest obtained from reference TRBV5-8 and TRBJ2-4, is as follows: EAGVTQSPTHLIKTRGQQATLRCSPISGHTSVYWYQQALGLGLQFLLWYDEGEERNRGNFPPRFSGRQFPNYSSELNVNALELEDSALYLCASRKGLAWLAKNIQYFGAGTRLSVL.

DNA of the CDR3: TGTGCCAGCAGTTCCATCCTTCTTCAGGGGGACACTGAAGCTTTCTTT. Translation: CASSSILLQGDTEAFF. The chain carries TRBV5-4 and TRBJ1-1; 7 nucleotides align to TRBD1. CDR3 size: 16 residues. Trimming cost V 5 bases and J 3 bases; bases outside gene matches: 13. The germline CDR1 and CDR2 sequences are SGHNT and YYREEE (reference sequence).

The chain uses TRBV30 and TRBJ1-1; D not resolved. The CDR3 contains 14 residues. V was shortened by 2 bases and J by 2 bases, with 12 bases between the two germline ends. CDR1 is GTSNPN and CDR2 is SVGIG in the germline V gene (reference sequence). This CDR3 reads CAWSTATRNTEAFF. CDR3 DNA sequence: TGTGCCTGGAGTACAGCTACACGAAACACTGAAGCTTTCTTT.

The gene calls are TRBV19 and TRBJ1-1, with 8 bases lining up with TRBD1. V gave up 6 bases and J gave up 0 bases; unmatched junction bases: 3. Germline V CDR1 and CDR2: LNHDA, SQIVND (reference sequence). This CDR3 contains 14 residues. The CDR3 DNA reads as TGTGCCAGTAGACTGACAGGGGTGAACACTGAAGCTTTCTTT. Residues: CASRLTGVNTEAFF.

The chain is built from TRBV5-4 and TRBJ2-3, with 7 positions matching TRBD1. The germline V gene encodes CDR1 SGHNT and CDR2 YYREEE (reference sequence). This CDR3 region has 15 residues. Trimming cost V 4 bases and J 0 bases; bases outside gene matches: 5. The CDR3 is CASSTRGPSTDTQYF. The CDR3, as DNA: TGTGCCAGCAGCACAAGGGGGCCTAGCACAGATACGCAGTATTTT. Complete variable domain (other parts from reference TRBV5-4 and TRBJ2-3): ETGVTQSPTHLIKTRGQQVTLRCSSQSGHNTVSWYQQALGQGPQFIFQYYREEENGRGNFPPRFSGLQFPNYSSELNVNALELDDSALYLCASSTRGPSTDTQYFGPGTRLTVL.

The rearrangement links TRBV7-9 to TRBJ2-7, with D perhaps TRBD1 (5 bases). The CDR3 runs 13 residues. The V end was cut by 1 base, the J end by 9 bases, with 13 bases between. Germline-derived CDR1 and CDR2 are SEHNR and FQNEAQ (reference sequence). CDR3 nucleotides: TGTGCCAGCAGCTTAGGGGCAGGGATGGGGCAGTACTTC. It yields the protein CASSLGAGMGQYF.

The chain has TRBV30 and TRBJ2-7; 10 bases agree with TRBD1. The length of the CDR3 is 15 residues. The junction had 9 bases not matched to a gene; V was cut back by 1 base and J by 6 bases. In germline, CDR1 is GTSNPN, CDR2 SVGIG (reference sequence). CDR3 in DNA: TGTGCCTGGAGTGGGGGACAGGGGAACGTATTCGAGCAGTACTTC. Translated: CAWSGGQGNVFEQYF.